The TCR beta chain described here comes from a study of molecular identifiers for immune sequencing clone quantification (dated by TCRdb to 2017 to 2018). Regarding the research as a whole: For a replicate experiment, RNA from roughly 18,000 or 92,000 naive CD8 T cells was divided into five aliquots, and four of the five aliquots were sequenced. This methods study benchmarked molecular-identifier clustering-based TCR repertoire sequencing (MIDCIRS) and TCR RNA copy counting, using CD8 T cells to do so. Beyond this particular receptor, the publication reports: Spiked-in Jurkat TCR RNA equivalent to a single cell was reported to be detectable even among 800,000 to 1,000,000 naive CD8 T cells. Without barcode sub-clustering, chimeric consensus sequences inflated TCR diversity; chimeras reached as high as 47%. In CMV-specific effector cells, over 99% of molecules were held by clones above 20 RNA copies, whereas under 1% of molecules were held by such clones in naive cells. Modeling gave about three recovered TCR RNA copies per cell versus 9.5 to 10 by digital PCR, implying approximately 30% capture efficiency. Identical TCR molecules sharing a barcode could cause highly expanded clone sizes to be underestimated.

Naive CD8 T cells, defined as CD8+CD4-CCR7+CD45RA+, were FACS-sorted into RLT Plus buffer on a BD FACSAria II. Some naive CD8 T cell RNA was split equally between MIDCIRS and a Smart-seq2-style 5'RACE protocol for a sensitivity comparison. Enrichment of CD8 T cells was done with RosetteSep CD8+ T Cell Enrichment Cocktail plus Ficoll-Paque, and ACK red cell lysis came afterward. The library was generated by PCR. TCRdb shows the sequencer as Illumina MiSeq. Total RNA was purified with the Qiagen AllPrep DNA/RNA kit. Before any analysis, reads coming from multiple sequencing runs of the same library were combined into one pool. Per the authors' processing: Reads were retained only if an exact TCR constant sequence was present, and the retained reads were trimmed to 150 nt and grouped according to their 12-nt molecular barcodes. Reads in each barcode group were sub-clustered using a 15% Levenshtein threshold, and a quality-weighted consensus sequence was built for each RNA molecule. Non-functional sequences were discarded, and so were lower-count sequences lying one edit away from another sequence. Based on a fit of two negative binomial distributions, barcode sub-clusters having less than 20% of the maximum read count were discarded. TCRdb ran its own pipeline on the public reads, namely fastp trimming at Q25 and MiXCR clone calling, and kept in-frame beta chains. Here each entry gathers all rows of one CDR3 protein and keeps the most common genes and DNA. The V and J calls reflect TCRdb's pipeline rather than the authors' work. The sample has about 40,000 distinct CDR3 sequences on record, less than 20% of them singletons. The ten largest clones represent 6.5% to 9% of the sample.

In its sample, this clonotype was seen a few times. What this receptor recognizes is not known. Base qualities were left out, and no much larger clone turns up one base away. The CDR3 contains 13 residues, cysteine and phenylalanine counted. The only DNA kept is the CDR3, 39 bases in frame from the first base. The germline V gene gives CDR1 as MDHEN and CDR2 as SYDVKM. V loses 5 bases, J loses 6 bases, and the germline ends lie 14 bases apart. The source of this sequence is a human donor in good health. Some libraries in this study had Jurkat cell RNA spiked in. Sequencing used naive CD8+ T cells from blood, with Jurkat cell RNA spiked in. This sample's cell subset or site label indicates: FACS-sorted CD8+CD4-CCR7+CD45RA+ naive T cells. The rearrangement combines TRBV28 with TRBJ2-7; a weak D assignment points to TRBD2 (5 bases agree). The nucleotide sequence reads TGTGCCAGCAGTCACCGGGGTTCCCGCGAGCAGTACTTC. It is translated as CASSHRGSREQYF.